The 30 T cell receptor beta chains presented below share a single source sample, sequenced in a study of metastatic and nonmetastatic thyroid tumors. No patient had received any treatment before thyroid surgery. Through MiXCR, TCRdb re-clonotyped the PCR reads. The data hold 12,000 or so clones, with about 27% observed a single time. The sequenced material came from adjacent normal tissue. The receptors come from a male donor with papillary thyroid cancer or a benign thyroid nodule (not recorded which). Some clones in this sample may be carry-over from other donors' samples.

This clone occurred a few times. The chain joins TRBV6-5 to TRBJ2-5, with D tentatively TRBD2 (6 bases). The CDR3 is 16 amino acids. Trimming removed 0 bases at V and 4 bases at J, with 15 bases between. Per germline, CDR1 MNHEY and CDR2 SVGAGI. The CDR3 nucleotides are TGTGCCAGCAGTTACTCGTCCTCTAGCGTAGGAGAGACCCAGTACTTC. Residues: CASSYSSSSVGETQYF.

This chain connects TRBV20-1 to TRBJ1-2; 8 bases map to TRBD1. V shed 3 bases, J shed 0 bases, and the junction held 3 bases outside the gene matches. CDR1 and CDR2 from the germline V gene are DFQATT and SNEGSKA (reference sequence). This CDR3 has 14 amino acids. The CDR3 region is CSARGQAANYGYTF. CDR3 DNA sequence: TGCAGTGCTAGGGGACAGGCTGCTAACTATGGCTACACCTTC.

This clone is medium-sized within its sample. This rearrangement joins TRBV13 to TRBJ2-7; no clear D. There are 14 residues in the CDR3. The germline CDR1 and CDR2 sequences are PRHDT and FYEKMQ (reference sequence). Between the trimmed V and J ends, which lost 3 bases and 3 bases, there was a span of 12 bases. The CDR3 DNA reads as TGTGCCAGCAGCTTTTACGGCCAGAGCTACGAGCAGTACTTC. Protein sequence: CASSFYGQSYEQYF.

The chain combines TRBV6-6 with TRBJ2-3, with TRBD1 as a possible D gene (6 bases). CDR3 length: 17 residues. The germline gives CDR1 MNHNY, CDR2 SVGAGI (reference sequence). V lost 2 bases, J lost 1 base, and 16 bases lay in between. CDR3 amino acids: CASSYLPRDIRTDTQYF. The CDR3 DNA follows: TGTGCCAGCAGTTACCTTCCACGGGACATACGCACAGATACGCAGTATTTT.

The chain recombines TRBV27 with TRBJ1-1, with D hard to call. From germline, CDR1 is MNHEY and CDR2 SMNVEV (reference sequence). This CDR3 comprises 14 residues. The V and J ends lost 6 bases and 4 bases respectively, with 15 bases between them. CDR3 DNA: TGTGCCAGCAGGACGGGAGTGAAGGCCACTGAAGCTTTCTTT. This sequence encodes CASRTGVKATEAFF.

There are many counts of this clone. The CDR3 sequence is CASSPLAGGLTGELFF. The DNA for the CDR3 is TGTGCCAGCAGTCCTCTAGCGGGAGGGCTCACCGGGGAGCTGTTTTTT. The chain joins TRBV12-3 or TRBV12-4 to TRBJ2-2; 12 bases line up with TRBD2. The CDR3 loop spans 16 amino acids. V shed 5 bases and J 4 bases; nucleotides not matched to a gene: 5.

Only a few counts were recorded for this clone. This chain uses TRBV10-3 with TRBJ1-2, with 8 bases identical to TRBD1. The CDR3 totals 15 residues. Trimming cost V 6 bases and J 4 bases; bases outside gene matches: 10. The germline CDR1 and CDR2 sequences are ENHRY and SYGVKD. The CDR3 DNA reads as TGTGCCATCAGGAAACAGTACAGGGGGTCCTATGGCTACACCTTC. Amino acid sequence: CAIRKQYRGSYGYTF.

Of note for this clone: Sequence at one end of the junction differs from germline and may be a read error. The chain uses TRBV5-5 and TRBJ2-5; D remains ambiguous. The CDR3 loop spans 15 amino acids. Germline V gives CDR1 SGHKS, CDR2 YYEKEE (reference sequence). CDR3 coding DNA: TGTGCCAGCAGCTTGCCCAGGACGTACCAAGAGACCCAGTGCTTC. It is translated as CASSLPRTYQETQCF.

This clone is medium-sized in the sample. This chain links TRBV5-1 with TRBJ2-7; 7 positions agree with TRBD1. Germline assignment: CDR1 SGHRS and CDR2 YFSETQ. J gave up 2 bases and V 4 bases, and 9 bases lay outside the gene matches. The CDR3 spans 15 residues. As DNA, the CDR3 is TGCGCCAGCAGCGACGGACAGGTACCAACCTACGAGCAGTACTTC. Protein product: CASSDGQVPTYEQYF. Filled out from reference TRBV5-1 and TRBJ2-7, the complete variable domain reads KAGVTQTPRYLIKTRGQQVTLSCSPISGHRSVSWYQQTPGQGLQFLFEYFSETQRNKGNFPGRFSGRQFSNSRSEMNVSTLELGDSALYLCASSDGQVPTYEQYFGPGTRLTVT.

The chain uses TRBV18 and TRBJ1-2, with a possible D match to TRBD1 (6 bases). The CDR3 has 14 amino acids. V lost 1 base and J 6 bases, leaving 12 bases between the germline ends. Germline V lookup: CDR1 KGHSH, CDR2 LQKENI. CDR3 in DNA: TGTGCCAGCTCACCACGTGGGGGCACGGATGGCTACACCTTC. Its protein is CASSPRGGTDGYTF.

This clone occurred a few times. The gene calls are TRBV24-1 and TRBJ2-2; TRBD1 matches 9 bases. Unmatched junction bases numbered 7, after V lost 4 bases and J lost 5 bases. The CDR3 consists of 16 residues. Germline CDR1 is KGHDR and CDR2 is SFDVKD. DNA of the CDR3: TGTGCCACCAGTGACCCTGGACAGGGGCCGACCGGGGAGCTGTTTTTT. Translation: CATSDPGQGPTGELFF.

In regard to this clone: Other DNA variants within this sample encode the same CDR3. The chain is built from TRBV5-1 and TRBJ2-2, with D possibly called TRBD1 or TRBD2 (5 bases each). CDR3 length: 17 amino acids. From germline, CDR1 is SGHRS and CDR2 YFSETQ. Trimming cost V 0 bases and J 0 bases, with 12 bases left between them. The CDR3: CASSLGPGRTNTGELFF. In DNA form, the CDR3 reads TGCGCCAGCAGCTTGGGGCCGGGACGGACGAACACCGGGGAGCTGTTTTTT.

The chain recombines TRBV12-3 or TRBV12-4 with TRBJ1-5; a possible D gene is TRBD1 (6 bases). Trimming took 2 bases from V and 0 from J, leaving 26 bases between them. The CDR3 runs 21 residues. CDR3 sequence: CASSLIVQGSSGAYSNQPQHF. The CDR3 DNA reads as TGTGCCAGCAGTTTAATTGTTCAGGGGAGCTCGGGGGCTTATAGCAATCAGCCCCAGCATTTT.

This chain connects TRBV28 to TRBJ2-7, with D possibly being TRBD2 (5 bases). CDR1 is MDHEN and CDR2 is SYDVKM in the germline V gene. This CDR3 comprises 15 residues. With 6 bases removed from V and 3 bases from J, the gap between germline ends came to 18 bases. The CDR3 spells CASRSWKEVVYEQYF. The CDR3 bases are TGTGCCAGCAGATCCTGGAAGGAGGTAGTCTACGAGCAGTACTTC. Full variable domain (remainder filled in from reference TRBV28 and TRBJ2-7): DVKVTQSSRYLVKRTGEKVFLECVQDMDHENMFWYRQDPGLGLRLIYFSYDVKMKEKGDIPEGYSVSREKKERFSLILESASTNQTSMYLCASRSWKEVVYEQYFGPGTRLTVT.

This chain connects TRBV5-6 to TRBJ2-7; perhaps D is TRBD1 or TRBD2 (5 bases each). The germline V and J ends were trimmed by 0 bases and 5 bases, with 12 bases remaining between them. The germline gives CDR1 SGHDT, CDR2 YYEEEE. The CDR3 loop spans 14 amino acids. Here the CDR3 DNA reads TGTGCCAGCAGCTTGGGGGACGCCTTTCACGAGCAGTACTTC. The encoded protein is CASSLGDAFHEQYF.

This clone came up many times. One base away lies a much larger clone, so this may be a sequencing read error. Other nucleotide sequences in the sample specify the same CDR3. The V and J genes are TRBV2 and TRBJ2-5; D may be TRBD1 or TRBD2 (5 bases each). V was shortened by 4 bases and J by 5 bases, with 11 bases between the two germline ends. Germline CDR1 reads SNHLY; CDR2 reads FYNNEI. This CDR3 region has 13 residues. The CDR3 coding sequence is TGTGCCAGCAGTGTTGGGGGTCTGGAGACCCAGTACTTC. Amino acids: CASSVGGLETQYF.

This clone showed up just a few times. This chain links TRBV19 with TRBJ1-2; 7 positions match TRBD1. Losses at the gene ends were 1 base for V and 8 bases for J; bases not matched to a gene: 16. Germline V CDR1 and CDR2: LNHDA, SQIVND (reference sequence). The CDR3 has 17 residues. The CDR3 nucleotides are TGTGCCAGTAGTATAGTGGGGCTTGGACAGGCGACCGGGGGCTACACCTTC. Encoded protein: CASSIVGLGQATGGYTF.

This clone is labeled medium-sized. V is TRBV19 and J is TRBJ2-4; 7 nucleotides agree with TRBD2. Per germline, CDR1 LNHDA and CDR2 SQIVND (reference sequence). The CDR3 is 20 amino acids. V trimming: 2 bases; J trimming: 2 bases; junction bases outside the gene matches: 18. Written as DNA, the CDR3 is TGTGCCAGTAGTATAATGGGAAGTAAGCTATCGGGAGGTTCCAAAAACATTCAGTACTTC. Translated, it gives CASSIMGSKLSGGSKNIQYF.

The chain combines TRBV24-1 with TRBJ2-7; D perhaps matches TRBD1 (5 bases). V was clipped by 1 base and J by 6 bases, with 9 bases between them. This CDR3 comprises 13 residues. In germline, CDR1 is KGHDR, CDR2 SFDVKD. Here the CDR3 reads CATSDFWGGEQYF. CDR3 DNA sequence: TGTGCCACCAGTGATTTCTGGGGCGGCGAGCAGTACTTC.

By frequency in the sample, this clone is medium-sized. DNA for the CDR3: TGCAGTGCCCCGACTAGCAGCTCCTACAATGAGCAGTTCTTC. Its translation: CSAPTSSSYNEQFF. The chain has TRBV20-1 and TRBJ2-1; TRBD2 agrees at 7 bases. The CDR3 runs to 14 residues. The trim removed 6 bases at V and 0 bases at J, leaving 5 bases unmatched. Looked up from germline, CDR1 is DFQATT and CDR2 is SNEGSKA (reference sequence).

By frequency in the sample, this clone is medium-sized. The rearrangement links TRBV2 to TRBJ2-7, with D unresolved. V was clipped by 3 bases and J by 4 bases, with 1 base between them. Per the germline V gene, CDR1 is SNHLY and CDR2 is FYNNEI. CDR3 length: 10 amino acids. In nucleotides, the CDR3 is TGTGCCAGCAGTGAGTACGAGCAGTACTTC. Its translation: CASSEYEQYF. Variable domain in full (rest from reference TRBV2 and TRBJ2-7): EPEVTQTPSHQVTQMGQEVILRCVPISNHLYFYWYRQILGQKVEFLVSFYNNEISEKSEIFDDQFSVERPDGSNFTLKIRSTKLEDSAMYFCASSEYEQYFGPGTRLTVT.

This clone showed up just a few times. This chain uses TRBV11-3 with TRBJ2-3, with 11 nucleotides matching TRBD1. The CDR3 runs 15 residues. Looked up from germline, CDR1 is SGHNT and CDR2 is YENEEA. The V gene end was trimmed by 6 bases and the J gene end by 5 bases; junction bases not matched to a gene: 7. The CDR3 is CASRTGQGEKDTQYF. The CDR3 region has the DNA TGTGCCAGCAGAACGGGACAGGGGGAGAAAGATACGCAGTATTTT.

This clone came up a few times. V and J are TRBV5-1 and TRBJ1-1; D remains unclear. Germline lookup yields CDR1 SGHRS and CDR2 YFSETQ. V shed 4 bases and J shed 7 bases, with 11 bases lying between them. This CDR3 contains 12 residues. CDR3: CASSPETGEAFF. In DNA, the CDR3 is TGCGCCAGCAGCCCTGAGACGGGTGAAGCTTTCTTT.

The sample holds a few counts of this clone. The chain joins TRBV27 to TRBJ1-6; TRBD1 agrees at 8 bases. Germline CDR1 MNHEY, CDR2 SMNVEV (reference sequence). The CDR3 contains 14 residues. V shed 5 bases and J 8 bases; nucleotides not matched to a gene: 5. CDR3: CASSNGQGYSPLHF. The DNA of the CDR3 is TGTGCCAGCAGTAACGGACAGGGTTATTCACCCCTCCACTTT.

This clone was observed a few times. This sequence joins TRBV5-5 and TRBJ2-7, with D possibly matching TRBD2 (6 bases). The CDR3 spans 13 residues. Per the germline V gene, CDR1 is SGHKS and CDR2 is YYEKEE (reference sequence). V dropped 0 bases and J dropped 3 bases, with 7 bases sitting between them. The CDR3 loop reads CASSLGGNYEQYF. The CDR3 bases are TGTGCCAGCAGCTTGGGCGGGAACTACGAGCAGTACTTC.

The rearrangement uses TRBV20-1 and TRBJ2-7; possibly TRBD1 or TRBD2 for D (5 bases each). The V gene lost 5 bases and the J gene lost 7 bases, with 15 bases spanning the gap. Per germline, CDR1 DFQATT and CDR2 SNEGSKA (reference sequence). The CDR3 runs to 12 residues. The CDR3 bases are TGCAGTGCTCCGGGACCTTCTGGGGAGCAGTACTTC. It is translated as CSAPGPSGEQYF.

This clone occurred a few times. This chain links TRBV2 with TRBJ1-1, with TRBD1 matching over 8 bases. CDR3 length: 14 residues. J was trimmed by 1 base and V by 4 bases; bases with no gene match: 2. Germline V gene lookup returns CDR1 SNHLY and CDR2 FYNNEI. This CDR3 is CASSGGQGNTEAFF. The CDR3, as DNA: TGTGCCAGCAGTGGAGGACAGGGGAACACTGAAGCTTTCTTT.

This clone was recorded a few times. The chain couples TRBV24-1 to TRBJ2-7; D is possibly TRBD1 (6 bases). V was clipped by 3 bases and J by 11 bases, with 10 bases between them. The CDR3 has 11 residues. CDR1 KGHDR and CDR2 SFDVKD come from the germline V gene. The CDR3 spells CATSDIQGKYF. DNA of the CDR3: TGTGCCACCAGTGATATACAGGGAAAGTACTTC.

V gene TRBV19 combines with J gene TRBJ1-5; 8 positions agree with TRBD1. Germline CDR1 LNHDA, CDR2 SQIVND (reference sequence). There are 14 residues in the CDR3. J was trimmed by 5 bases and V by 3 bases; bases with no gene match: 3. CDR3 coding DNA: TGTGCCAGTAGTATCCCACAGGGGGATCAGCCCCAGCATTTT. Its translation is CASSIPQGDQPQHF.

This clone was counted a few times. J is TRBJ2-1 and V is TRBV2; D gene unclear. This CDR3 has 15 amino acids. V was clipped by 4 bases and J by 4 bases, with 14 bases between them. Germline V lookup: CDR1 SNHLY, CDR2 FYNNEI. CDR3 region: CASSGRLHPYNEQFF. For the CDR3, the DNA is TGTGCCAGCAGTGGACGTCTTCACCCATACAATGAGCAGTTCTTC.